A single sample gave rise to the 21 T cell receptor beta chains below, sequenced in a study of regulatory T cells in long-lasting Graves disease. Described time point: newly diagnosed GD, antithyroid drugs for less than 3 months. With RNA extracted from PBMCs as input, the TCR library was made. CDR3-region Arm-PCR and iRepertoire HTBI primers produced the TCR beta libraries. TCRdb analysed the multiplex PCR reads with MiXCR anew, one entry per CDR3 protein. The data show 420,000 or so distinct CDR3 sequences, 15% to 20% seen once. This sample also belongs to another study, concerning T cells in Graves' hyperthyroidism and ophthalmopathy.

The sample consisted of peripheral blood mononuclear cells (PBMCs), taken at new diagnosis, from a patient treated with antithyroid drugs. These receptors were collected from a woman between 18 and 29 years old with Graves disease.

This clonotype was recorded many times. This rearrangement joins TRBV6-5 to TRBJ2-6; 9 nucleotides agree with TRBD1. The CDR3 consists of 18 residues. Germline V lookup: CDR1 MNHEY, CDR2 SVGAGI. Trimming at V came to 2 bases and at J to 1 base, leaving 6 bases not matched to a gene. The CDR3 sequence is CASSYPGTGLSGANVLTF. CDR3 nucleotides: TGTGCCAGCAGTTACCCCGGGACAGGGCTATCTGGGGCCAACGTCCTGACTTTC.

This clonotype appeared a few times. This chain joins TRBV11-2 and TRBJ2-2; TRBD2 is a possible D gene (5 bases). Trimming took off 2 bases at V and 7 bases at J, with 8 bases between the two ends. The CDR3 covers 13 residues. Germline V gene sequence: CDR1 SGHAT, CDR2 FQNNGV. CDR3 sequence (DNA): TGTGCCAGCAGCTTAACCCGGGGCGGGGAGCTGTTTTTT. It translates to CASSLTRGGELFF.

At least ten counts were recorded for this clonotype. This chain links TRBV27 with TRBJ2-7, with D unclear. This CDR3 spans 15 amino acids. Trimming took 0 bases from V and 4 from J, leaving 13 bases between them. The V gene's germline CDR1 is MNHEY and CDR2 SMNVEV (reference sequence). The CDR3 DNA is TGTGCCAGCAGTTTATCGGCCCAAACTAAGTACGAGCAGTACTTC. As protein: CASSLSAQTKYEQYF.

The chain employs TRBV19 and TRBJ2-6; possible D gene TRBD2, 6 bases. The CDR3 sequence is 19 residues long. The germline gives CDR1 LNHDA, CDR2 SQIVND (reference sequence). V dropped 4 bases and J dropped 2 bases, with 21 bases sitting between them. The CDR3 sequence is CASSKRGGWGEAGANVLTF. The CDR3 DNA reads as TGTGCCAGTAGTAAGAGAGGAGGGTGGGGAGAGGCTGGGGCCAACGTCCTGACTTTC.

This clonotype was seen at least ten times. The CDR3 coding sequence is TGTGCCAGCAGTCCCGAGACCGCGACTAGATTACGTTGGGAGCAGTACTTC. It is translated as CASSPETATRLRWEQYF. The chain joins TRBV28 to TRBJ2-7; possibly TRBD2 for D (6 bases). The V end was cut by 5 bases, the J end by 7 bases, with 27 bases between. The CDR3 totals 17 residues. Germline CDR1 MDHEN, CDR2 SYDVKM.

This clonotype was detected ten times or more. The chain couples TRBV18 to TRBJ2-7; 10 nucleotides align to TRBD1. There are 17 residues in the CDR3. V was pared by 0 bases and J by 2 bases, with 7 bases of the junction left unmatched. CDR1 and CDR2 from the germline V gene are KGHSH and LQKENI. This chain's CDR3 is CASSPPQTGGLPYEQYF. The CDR3 region has the DNA TGTGCCAGCTCACCACCCCAGACAGGGGGCCTTCCCTACGAGCAGTACTTC.

This clonotype was detected only a few times. V gene TRBV6-1 combines with J gene TRBJ2-1; 9 bases align to TRBD2. Germline loops: CDR1 MNHNS, CDR2 SASEGT. The CDR3 runs to 15 residues. The V gene end was trimmed by 9 bases and the J gene end by 7 bases; junction bases not matched to a gene: 13. CDR3 region: CASRPGGRAGNEQFF. The CDR3 nucleotides are TGTGCCAGTAGGCCTGGCGGGAGGGCCGGGAATGAGCAGTTCTTC.

This clonotype has ten or more counts. The chain has TRBV29-1 and TRBJ2-5; 15 bases are shared with TRBD2. In germline, CDR1 is SQVTM, CDR2 ANQGSEA. V lost 4 bases to trimming and J lost 4 bases; unmatched junction nucleotides: 4. This CDR3 is built from 15 residues. The DNA for the CDR3 is TGCAGCGTTGGGACTAGCGGGAGGGGGGGAGAGACCCAGTACTTC. This translates into CSVGTSGRGGETQYF.

This clonotype occurred many times. The chain joins TRBV5-1 to TRBJ2-7; 8 bases are a match to TRBD2. The germline gives CDR1 SGHRS, CDR2 YFSETQ. This CDR3 contains 14 residues. The trim removed 1 base at V and 3 bases at J, leaving 3 bases unmatched. The CDR3 is CASSLLTSGYEQYF. The CDR3 DNA is TGCGCCAGCAGCTTGCTTACTAGCGGCTACGAGCAGTACTTC.

The chain couples TRBV19 to TRBJ2-1; 11 positions match TRBD2. The V gene end was trimmed by 3 bases and the J gene end by 6 bases; junction bases not matched to a gene: 7. In germline, CDR1 is LNHDA, CDR2 SQIVND (reference sequence). The CDR3 spans 16 residues. CDR3 bases: TGTGCCAGTAGTATTGTTGGGACTAGCGGTTCCAATGAGCAGTTCTTC. This translates into CASSIVGTSGSNEQFF.

This clonotype was seen a few times. The rearrangement links TRBV13 to TRBJ2-1; TRBD2 matches 10 bases. Trimming at V came to 7 bases and at J to 4 bases, leaving 7 bases not matched to a gene. The CDR3 totals 15 residues. The V gene's germline CDR1 is PRHDT and CDR2 FYEKMQ (reference sequence). The DNA of the CDR3 is TGTGCCAGCACCCCTAGCGGGAGTATGTACAATGAGCAGTTCTTC. This sequence encodes CASTPSGSMYNEQFF.

This clonotype occurred many times. V and J are TRBV2 and TRBJ1-5; D unclear. Germline V lookup: CDR1 SNHLY, CDR2 FYNNEI. The CDR3 is made up of 15 amino acids. The V and J ends lost 6 bases and 0 bases respectively, with 12 bases between them. CDR3 DNA: TGTGCCAGCAGGGCCCAACAGTATAGCAATCAGCCCCAGCATTTT. Its protein is CASRAQQYSNQPQHF.

This clonotype came up many times. The chain has TRBV9 and TRBJ2-2; maybe TRBD1 (5 bases). Germline assignment: CDR1 SGDLS and CDR2 YYNGEE. Trimming removed 3 bases at V and 2 bases at J, with 8 bases between. The CDR3 totals 14 residues. The CDR3 region has the DNA TGTGCCAGCAGCGGGACAACCAACACCGGGGAGCTGTTTTTT. Translated: CASSGTTNTGELFF.

The chain is built from TRBV12-3 or TRBV12-4 and TRBJ2-2, with a tentative D call TRBD1 (6 bases). V gave up 9 bases and J gave up 7 bases, with 18 bases separating them. This CDR3 region has 14 residues. CDR3 nucleotide sequence: TGTGCCAGTTCCAGGGCAGGGGCGGACGGGGAGCTGTTTTTT. Its translation: CASSRAGADGELFF.

This clonotype was seen a few times. This chain uses TRBV12-3 or TRBV12-4 with TRBJ2-1; D may correspond to TRBD1 or TRBD2 (5 bases each). V shed 3 bases and J shed 5 bases, with 14 bases lying between them. The CDR3 covers 15 residues. The CDR3 nucleotides read TGTGCCAGCAGTTTGTGGGGGTGGTTAAACAATGAGCAGTTCTTC. Protein product: CASSLWGWLNNEQFF.

This clonotype has a handful of counts. The rearrangement joins TRBV27 to TRBJ2-6, with D perhaps TRBD1 or TRBD2 (5 bases each). V lost 5 bases to trimming and J lost 0 bases, with 11 bases between them. The CDR3 is made up of 16 amino acids. Germline V gives CDR1 MNHEY, CDR2 SMNVEV (reference sequence). The CDR3 bases are TGTGCCAGCAGTGAGGTGGGGGTCTCTGGGGCCAACGTCCTGACTTTC. Translating gives CASSEVGVSGANVLTF.

This clonotype was counted at least ten times. The chain uses TRBV28 and TRBJ2-7; D gene uncertain. With 6 bases removed from V and 4 bases from J, the gap between germline ends came to 10 bases. CDR3 length: 12 amino acids. Germline loops: CDR1 MDHEN, CDR2 SYDVKM. The CDR3: CASSPSWYEQYF. CDR3 sequence (DNA): TGTGCCAGCAGCCCGTCCTGGTACGAGCAGTACTTC.

The chain joins TRBV9 to TRBJ2-7; TRBD2 agrees at 13 bases. Trimming cost V 3 bases and J 2 bases; bases outside gene matches: 2. CDR3 length: 15 amino acids. Germline CDR1 is SGDLS and CDR2 is YYNGEE. CDR3 in DNA: TGTGCCAGCAGCGCCGGGACTAGCGGGGCCTACGAGCAGTACTTC. Protein: CASSAGTSGAYEQYF.

In this sample, this clonotype turned up a few times. The gene calls are TRBV29-1 and TRBJ2-4; a possible D gene is TRBD2 (5 bases). Germline assignment: CDR1 SQVTM and CDR2 ANQGSEA. CDR3 length: 16 amino acids. Trimming took off 3 bases at V and 0 bases at J, with 15 bases between the two ends. The CDR3 sequence: CSVDGLSGLAKNIQYF. CDR3 coding DNA: TGCAGCGTTGACGGGTTGAGCGGCCTAGCCAAAAACATTCAGTACTTC.

The chain uses TRBV7-9 and TRBJ2-1; 12 bases align to TRBD2. The CDR3 spans 13 residues. Looked up from germline, CDR1 is SEHNR and CDR2 is FQNEAQ (reference sequence). In nucleotides, the CDR3 is TGTGCGGACGGGACTAGCGGGCGCAATGAGCAGTTCTTC. Translated: CADGTSGRNEQFF.

This clonotype came up a few times. The chain combines TRBV29-1 with TRBJ2-4, with D perhaps matching TRBD2 (5 bases). The CDR3 consists of 13 residues. V dropped 4 bases and J dropped 9 bases, with 16 bases sitting between them. Germline assignment: CDR1 SQVTM and CDR2 ANQGSEA. The CDR3 DNA is TGCAGCGTTGGGACCGTCCCAGGAGGCATTCAGTACTTC. Its translation is CSVGTVPGGIQYF.